Only a few counts were recorded for the clone carrying this TCR beta chain. Antigen unknown. This sample is drawn from a study of identical twins. Notes on the study in general: Excess twin sharing in beta out-of-frame sequences was weaker.

Unique molecular identifiers were present on the cDNA, which also gained a universal primer site by template switching. TCRdb recomputed calls from the 5' RACE reads with MiXCR, one row per CDR3 protein. The sample has roughly 250,000 distinct CDR3 sequences, 11% to 15% seen once. The TCR comes from a woman younger than 30 in good health. The sample taken for sequencing was memory (CD45RO+) T cells sorted from blood.

DNA for the CDR3: TGTGCCAGCAGTTTCCACGACAGTACCTACGAGCAGTACTTC. Translation: CASSFHDSTYEQYF. The chain recombines TRBV27 with TRBJ2-7; a possible D gene is TRBD1 (5 bases). Germline CDR1 is MNHEY and CDR2 is SMNVEV (reference sequence). The germline V and J ends were trimmed by 3 bases and 2 bases, with 11 bases remaining between them. The length of the CDR3 is 14 residues.